The 22 T cell receptor beta chains listed next were all sequenced from one sample in a study of T cells and Merkel cell carcinoma outcomes (dated by TCRdb to 2020 to 2021). The library was prepared using the immunoSEQ multiplex PCR assay. TCRdb carries this immuneACCESS record with in-frame sequences only. Its versions omit some clonotypes, under half of them owing to an unresolved V gene in the studies checked, with the rest unexplained. For this sample there are 15,000 or so clones; around 87% appear just once. Around 7.9% of the sample belongs to the ten largest clones. The specimen was tumor tissue from Merkel cell carcinoma. The receptors were sampled from a human donor with Merkel cell carcinoma.

This chain links TRBV5-1 with TRBJ1-2, with D uncertain. The germline gives CDR1 SGHRS, CDR2 YFSETQ. CDR3 length: 14 residues. Trimming stripped 4 bases from V and 2 bases from J, with 12 bases between. The CDR3 DNA follows: TGCGCCAGCAGCGAGGCCGAGGCGAACTATGGCTACACCTTC. It codes for CASSEAEANYGYTF.

The rearrangement joins TRBV14 to TRBJ1-2, with D tentatively TRBD1 (5 bases). The CDR3 sequence is 13 residues long. The germline CDR1 and CDR2 sequences are SGHDN and FVKESK. V dropped 1 base and J dropped 6 bases, with 9 bases sitting between them. The CDR3 sequence: CASSQGAGDGYTF. Here the CDR3 DNA reads TGTGCCAGCAGCCAAGGTGCGGGGGATGGCTACACCTTC.

By share of the sample, this clone is hyperexpanded. This specimen includes other DNA sequences encoding the same CDR3. The chain couples TRBV7-3 to TRBJ1-6; TRBD1 is a possible D gene (6 bases). Germline lookup yields CDR1 SGHTA and CDR2 FQGTGA. The V end lost 2 bases, the J end lost 10 bases, and 15 bases lay between the germline ends. The CDR3 consists of 15 residues. The CDR3 DNA sequence: TGTGCCAGCAGCTTAGGCCAGGGGCAGGACTCACCCCTCCACTTT. Translating it yields CASSLGQGQDSPLHF.

This chain connects TRBV15 to TRBJ2-7; D perhaps matches TRBD1 (5 bases). The V end lost 0 bases, the J end lost 5 bases, and 8 bases lay between the germline ends. This CDR3 comprises 13 residues. CDR1 LNHNV and CDR2 YYDKDF come from the germline V gene (reference sequence). CDR3: CATSRDLQDEQYF. The CDR3 coding sequence is TGTGCCACCAGCAGAGATCTACAGGACGAGCAGTACTTC.

V is TRBV27 and J is TRBJ1-5; 11 nucleotides agree with TRBD1. Germline assignment: CDR1 MNHEY and CDR2 SMNVEV (reference sequence). The CDR3 is made up of 16 amino acids. With 5 bases clipped from V and 6 bases from J, the junction kept 9 bases outside the gene matches. In DNA, the CDR3 is TGTGCCAGCAGTACAGGGGGGACAGGGGGTTTTCAGCCCCAGCATTTT. Protein product: CASSTGGTGGFQPQHF.

Concerning this clone: Relative to the germline gene, one junction end is altered; a read error may explain this. J is TRBJ1-5 and V is TRBV6-5; D possibly corresponds to TRBD1 (6 bases). Germline-derived CDR1 and CDR2 are MNHEY and SVGAGI. The CDR3 extends over 14 amino acids. The DNA of the CDR3 is TGTGCCAGCAGCCCCTACAGGGCAAATCAGCCCCATCATTTT. The encoded protein is CASSPYRANQPHHF.

CDR3: CASSSTSGANVLTF. The CDR3 DNA sequence: TGTGCCAGCAGTTCAACCTCTGGGGCCAACGTCCTGACTTTC. The chain combines TRBV28 with TRBJ2-6, with unresolved D. This CDR3 comprises 14 residues. The V gene's germline CDR1 is MDHEN and CDR2 SYDVKM. Trimming took 4 bases from V and 0 from J, leaving 4 bases between them.

The chain links TRBV28 to TRBJ1-5, with D perhaps TRBD1 (5 bases). Trimming cost V 3 bases and J 7 bases, with 19 bases left between them. Germline assignment: CDR1 MDHEN and CDR2 SYDVKM. This CDR3 is built from 16 residues. Here the CDR3 reads CASSFPSLDRSQPQHF. CDR3 DNA: TGTGCCAGCAGTTTTCCCTCTCTCGACAGATCGCAGCCCCAGCATTTT.

The chain uses TRBV19 and TRBJ1-3, with no clear D. This CDR3 is 15 amino acids long. V shed 3 bases and J shed 3 bases, with 12 bases lying between them. Germline V lookup: CDR1 LNHDA, CDR2 SQIVND (reference sequence). Here the CDR3 reads CASSIVRGFGNTIYF. CDR3 DNA: TGTGCCAGTAGTATTGTGCGGGGTTTTGGAAACACCATATATTTT.

The V call is TRBV12-5, the J call TRBJ2-5; a possible D gene is TRBD2 (6 bases). Germline loops: CDR1 LGHNT, CDR2 FRNRAP. The CDR3 contains 15 residues. With 5 bases removed from V and 1 base from J, the gap between germline ends came to 14 bases. CDR3: CASGPAGLLQETQYF. The CDR3 DNA sequence: TGTGCTAGTGGTCCTGCGGGGCTACTCCAAGAGACCCAGTACTTC.

The chain links TRBV7-2 to TRBJ2-7; 7 positions agree with TRBD1. The ends lost 4 bases at V and 3 bases at J; junction bases unmatched: 12. Germline V CDR1 and CDR2: SGHTA, FQGNSA. The CDR3 contains 16 residues. In DNA form, the CDR3 reads TGTGCCAGCAGCTCTCCATTAACAGGGGATAGCTACGAGCAGTACTTC. It yields the protein CASSSPLTGDSYEQYF. Based on the CDR3 plus reference TRBV7-2 and TRBJ2-7, the full variable domain is GAGVSQSPSNKVTEKGKDVELRCDPISGHTALYWYRQSLGQGLEFLIYFQGNSAPDKSGLPSDRFSAERTGGSVSTLTIQRTQQEDSAVYLCASSSPLTGDSYEQYFGPGTRLTVT.

This clone was recorded only once. In nucleotides, the CDR3 is TGTGCCAGCACCCGACACAACCCGAGACTAGCGGGAGGGGGGACCTACGAGCAGTACTTC. Encoded protein: CASTRHNPRLAGGGTYEQYF. V is TRBV6-4 and J is TRBJ2-7, with TRBD2 matching over 14 bases. Germline CDR1 and CDR2: MRHNA and SNTAGT. The CDR3 has 20 residues. The junction had 19 bases not matched to a gene; V was cut back by 7 bases and J by 2 bases.

J is TRBJ1-2 and V is TRBV27; the match to TRBD1 covers 8 bases. V was clipped by 7 bases and J by 7 bases; unmatched bases: 5. The length of the CDR3 is 12 residues. Germline assignment: CDR1 MNHEY and CDR2 SMNVEV (reference sequence). Here the CDR3 DNA reads TGTGCCAGCAAAACAGGGGGTGGTGGCTACACCTTC. Protein product: CASKTGGGGYTF.

The sample holds a few counts of this clone. The chain combines TRBV11-2 with TRBJ1-3, with D uncertain. There are 12 residues in the CDR3. V lost 7 bases and J lost 0, with 4 bases in between. Germline-derived CDR1 and CDR2 are SGHAT and FQNNGV. The CDR3, as DNA: TGTGCCAGCAAAAGCTCTGGAAACACCATATATTTT. It yields the protein CASKSSGNTIYF.

This clone appeared a single time. This chain uses TRBV11-3 with TRBJ2-2; D remains unclear. The CDR3 covers 13 residues. The V gene lost 2 bases and the J gene lost 7 bases, with 8 bases spanning the gap. Germline CDR1 and CDR2: SGHNT and YENEEA. The DNA for the CDR3 is TGTGCCAGCAGCTTATCTACGATCGGGGAGCTGTTTTTT. It yields the protein CASSLSTIGELFF.

V is TRBV14 and J is TRBJ2-5; D is uncertain. The CDR3 length is 13 residues. V was shortened by 1 base and J by 4 bases, with 7 bases between the two germline ends. CDR1 and CDR2 (germline): SGHDN, FVKESK. CDR3 DNA: TGTGCCAGCAGCCAAGGGACGGGAGAGACCCAGTACTTC. It yields the protein CASSQGTGETQYF.

The chain carries TRBV5-5 and TRBJ1-2, with TRBD1 matching 7 bases. Germline V lookup: CDR1 SGHKS, CDR2 YYEKEE (reference sequence). The CDR3 covers 15 residues. The J segment lost 7 bases and the V segment lost 0 bases, leaving 9 bases of the junction unmatched. The CDR3 spells CASSLDTGTVVGYTF. The CDR3 DNA sequence: TGTGCCAGCAGCTTGGACACCGGGACAGTGGTTGGCTACACCTTC.

The V and J genes are TRBV13 and TRBJ1-2; D is undetermined. Germline V gene sequence: CDR1 PRHDT, CDR2 FYEKMQ (reference sequence). The V and J ends lost 2 bases and 0 bases respectively, with 4 bases between them. The CDR3 contains 13 residues. The CDR3 nucleotides are TGTGCCAGCAGCTTACACGCTAACTATGGCTACACCTTC. It is translated as CASSLHANYGYTF.

The J gene is TRBJ2-3, the V gene TRBV7-9, with D hard to call. Between the trimmed V and J ends, which lost 2 bases and 4 bases, there was a span of 10 bases. The CDR3 contains 14 residues. CDR1 is SEHNR and CDR2 is FQNEAQ in the germline V gene (reference sequence). CDR3 DNA sequence: TGTGCCAGCAGCTTATTGAGGATTGCAGATACGCAGTATTTT. As protein: CASSLLRIADTQYF.

CDR3 coding DNA: TGTGCCAGCAGTCTCGGGACAGGTCAGTACGAGCAGTACTTC. Protein: CASSLGTGQYEQYF. The gene calls are TRBV6-1 and TRBJ2-7, with 8 bases that match TRBD1. V was pared by 5 bases and J by 4 bases, with 7 bases of the junction left unmatched. CDR3 length equals 14 residues. The germline V gene has CDR1 MNHNS and CDR2 SASEGT.

In this sample, this clone turned up once. This sequence joins TRBV11-2 and TRBJ2-1; D possibly corresponds to TRBD1 (5 bases). This CDR3 has 12 amino acids. V was trimmed by 5 bases and J by 7 bases, leaving 9 bases between them. CDR1 and CDR2 (germline): SGHAT, FQNNGV. The CDR3 reads CASSPGLNEQFF. CDR3 nucleotide sequence: TGTGCCAGCAGCCCAGGGCTGAATGAGCAGTTCTTC.

The V gene is TRBV6-5, the J gene TRBJ1-5; TRBD1 agrees at 8 bases. CDR3 length equals 15 residues. In germline, CDR1 is MNHEY, CDR2 SVGAGI. The J segment lost 4 bases and the V segment lost 6 bases, leaving 8 bases of the junction unmatched. The CDR3 is CASRDTGTGNQPQHF. CDR3 sequence (DNA): TGTGCCAGCAGGGATACCGGGACAGGAAATCAGCCCCAGCATTTT.